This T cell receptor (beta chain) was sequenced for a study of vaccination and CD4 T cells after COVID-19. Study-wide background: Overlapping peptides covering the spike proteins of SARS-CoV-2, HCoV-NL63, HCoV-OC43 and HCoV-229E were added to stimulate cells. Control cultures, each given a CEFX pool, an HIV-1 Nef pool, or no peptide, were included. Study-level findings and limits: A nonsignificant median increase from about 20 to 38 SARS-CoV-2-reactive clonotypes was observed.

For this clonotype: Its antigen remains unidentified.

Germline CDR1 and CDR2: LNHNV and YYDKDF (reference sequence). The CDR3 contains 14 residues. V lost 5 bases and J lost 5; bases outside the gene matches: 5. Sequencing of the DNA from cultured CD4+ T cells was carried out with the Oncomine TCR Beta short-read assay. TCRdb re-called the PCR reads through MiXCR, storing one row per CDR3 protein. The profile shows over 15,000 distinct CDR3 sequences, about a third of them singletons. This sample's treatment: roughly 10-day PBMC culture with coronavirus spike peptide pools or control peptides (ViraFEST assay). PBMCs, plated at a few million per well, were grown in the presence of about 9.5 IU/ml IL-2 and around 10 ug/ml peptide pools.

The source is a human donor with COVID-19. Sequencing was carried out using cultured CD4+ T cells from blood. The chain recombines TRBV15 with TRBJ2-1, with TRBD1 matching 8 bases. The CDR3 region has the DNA TGTGCCACCAGCCGGGGACAGGCGAACAATGAGCAGTTCTTC. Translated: CATSRGQANNEQFF.